The 9 T cell receptor beta chains below were found in one sample sequenced in a study of T cell responses to AZD1222 COVID-19 vaccine. The method was immunoSEQ multiplex PCR; TCRdb's version includes in-frame clones alone and lacks a portion of them. This sample has tens of thousands of clones, with roughly 90% found just once. This specimen was peripheral blood, taken on day 0 of AZD1222 vaccination. These receptors were taken from an adult in good health.

The rearrangement links TRBV6-5 to TRBJ1-5; maybe TRBD1 (6 bases). The CDR3 runs 13 residues. V was shortened by 7 bases and J by 1 base, with 8 bases between the two germline ends. Germline values: CDR1 MNHEY, CDR2 SVGAGI. The CDR3 region has the DNA TGTGCCAGCAAGGGGGAGAGCAATCAGCCCCAGCATTTT. Its translation is CASKGESNQPQHF.

The rearrangement links TRBV6-6 to TRBJ1-1; D uncertain. CDR3 length: 11 residues. Germline assignment: CDR1 MNHNY and CDR2 SVGAGI (reference sequence). The V gene lost 4 bases and the J gene lost 4 bases, with 4 bases spanning the gap. The CDR3 region is CASSFFTEAFF. CDR3 nucleotide sequence: TGTGCCAGCAGTTTTTTCACTGAAGCTTTCTTT.

The chain employs TRBV2 and TRBJ2-7, with 7 positions matching TRBD1. The V segment lost 6 bases and the J segment 5 bases; nucleotides outside the gene matches: 7. The CDR3 sequence is 13 residues long. CDR1 and CDR2 (germline): SNHLY, FYNNEI. This chain's CDR3 is CASSLRQGHEQYF. DNA of the CDR3: TGTGCCAGCAGCCTGAGACAGGGACACGAGCAGTACTTC.

This clone was picked up a small number of times. J is TRBJ1-6 and V is TRBV7-3, with D unclear. V lost 5 bases and J 10 bases, leaving 12 bases between the germline ends. The germline CDR1 and CDR2 sequences are SGHTA and FQGTGA. The CDR3 loop spans 13 amino acids. The CDR3 DNA is TGTGCCAGCAGCCTATATCTAGACTCACCCCTCCACTTT. This encodes CASSLYLDSPLHF. Drawing the rest from reference TRBV7-3 and TRBJ1-6, the complete variable domain is GAGVSQTPSNKVTEKGKYVELRCDPISGHTALYWYRQSLGQGPEFLIYFQGTGAADDSGLPNDRFFAVRPEGSVSTLKIQRTERGDSAVYLCASSLYLDSPLHFGNGTRLTVT.

V and J are TRBV18 and TRBJ1-6; tentative D call: TRBD1 (6 bases). Germline V lookup: CDR1 KGHSH, CDR2 LQKENI. V was shortened by 0 bases and J by 9 bases, with 12 bases between the two germline ends. This CDR3 is 15 amino acids long. CDR3 nucleotides: TGTGCCAGCTCACCACCGACACAGGGTGGTTCACCCCTCCACTTT. Translated, it gives CASSPPTQGGSPLHF.

The chain couples TRBV5-1 to TRBJ1-3; a weak D match, TRBD1 (5 bases). Deletions cut 4 bases from V and 0 bases from J, with 14 bases between. This CDR3 comprises 16 residues. The V gene's germline CDR1 is SGHRS and CDR2 YFSETQ. CDR3 DNA sequence: TGCGCCAGCAGCCCGGGGCCCCTAGCCTCTGGAAACACCATATATTTT. This encodes CASSPGPLASGNTIYF.

The V call is TRBV5-5, the J call TRBJ1-6; 8 bases map to TRBD1. Unmatched junction bases numbered 4, after V lost 4 bases and J lost 4 bases. Per the germline V gene, CDR1 is SGHKS and CDR2 is YYEKEE (reference sequence). The CDR3 contains 15 residues. The DNA of the CDR3 is TGTGCCAGCAGCCTACAGGGGGGATATAATTCACCCCTCCACTTT. Its protein is CASSLQGGYNSPLHF.

The CDR3 DNA sequence: TGTGCCACCAGTGATCAGGGGCAGGGACGCACCGGGGAGCTGTTTTTT. It translates to CATSDQGQGRTGELFF. This chain links TRBV24-1 with TRBJ2-2; the D gene is possibly TRBD1 (6 bases). V shed 3 bases and J shed 4 bases, with 14 bases lying between them. CDR1 is KGHDR and CDR2 is SFDVKD in the germline V gene. This CDR3 has 16 amino acids.

J is TRBJ1-4 and V is TRBV6-6; the match to TRBD1 covers 7 bases. Germline V CDR1 and CDR2: MNHNY, SVGAGI (reference sequence). Germline trimming cut 6 bases from V and 5 bases from J; bases unmatched to any gene: 9. CDR3 size: 15 residues. CDR3 residues: CASRKGQLLNEKLFF. The CDR3 DNA follows: TGTGCCAGCAGGAAGGGACAGCTACTAAATGAAAAACTGTTTTTT.